Each of the 7 T cell receptor beta chains below was sequenced from the same sample in a study of T cell repertoires in cytomegalovirus infection. Their antigens remain unidentified. One entry per CDR3 protein, called by TCRdb with MiXCR from the reads. This table has some 940,000 distinct CDR3 sequences, approximately 33% appearing once. This sample comprised cultured CD8+ T cells from PBMCs, obtained from culture after CMV antigen stimulation. The receptors shown here come from a human donor in good health (CMV status not recorded). Some clones in this sample may be carry-over from other donors' samples.

This clonotype turned up a few times. V is TRBV4-3 and J is TRBJ2-7; 7 bases map to TRBD1. The germline gives CDR1 LGHNA, CDR2 YSLEER. This CDR3 contains 16 residues. V was clipped by 4 bases and J by 2 bases; unmatched bases: 11. The CDR3: CASSRRSGQATYEQYV. The CDR3 DNA reads TGCGCCAGCAGCCGACGGAGCGGACAGGCTACCTACGAGCAGTACGTC.

The chain links TRBV12-3 or TRBV12-4 to TRBJ2-1; TRBD2 might be the D (6 bases). CDR3 length equals 13 residues. The V gene lost 6 bases and the J gene lost 8 bases, with 14 bases spanning the gap. Here the CDR3 reads CASSPTSSDEQFF. The CDR3 DNA follows: TGTGCCAGCAGCCCCACGTCTAGCGATGAGCAGTTCTTC.

Worth noting for this clonotype: Since a much larger clone is just one base distant, this may be a read error. The chain links TRBV7-2 to TRBJ2-3, with D perhaps TRBD1 or TRBD2 (5 bases each). The CDR3 has 14 residues. Trimming removed 7 bases from V and 6 bases from J, with 17 bases in between. Germline V lookup: CDR1 SGHTA, CDR2 FQGNSA. CDR3 nucleotide sequence: TGTGCCAGCAACACAAGAGGGGATATCGATACGCAGTATTTT. The encoded protein is CASNTRGDIDTQYF. The full variable domain, rest sourced from reference TRBV7-2 and TRBJ2-3, is GAGVSQSPSNKVTEKGKDVELRCDPISGHTALYWYRQSLGQGLEFLIYFQGNSAPDKSGLPSDRFSAERTGGSVSTLTIQRTQQEDSAVYLCASNTRGDIDTQYFGPGTRLTVL.

This clonotype has more than one count but fewer than ten. The rearrangement links TRBV4-1 to TRBJ2-5; D is possibly TRBD1 (5 bases). Trimming pared 3 bases from V and 5 bases from J, leaving 16 bases between. Germline V lookup: CDR1 MGHRA, CDR2 YSYEKL. The CDR3 runs to 15 residues. The CDR3 region is CASSQPQGVGETQYF. CDR3 sequence (DNA): TGCGCCAGCAGCCAGCCGCAGGGTGTCGGGGAGACCCAGTACTTC.

This clonotype was picked up many times. This chain links TRBV6-2 or TRBV6-3 with TRBJ2-1; weak D call: TRBD2 (6 bases). The V gene's germline CDR1 is MNHEY and CDR2 SVGEGT. The V end was cut by 3 bases, the J end by 0 bases, with 9 bases between. The CDR3 totals 15 residues. The CDR3 is CASSYLGGSYNEQFF. In DNA, the CDR3 is TGTGCCAGCAGTTATCTGGGGGGCTCCTACAATGAGCAGTTCTTC.

The chain joins TRBV7-9 to TRBJ2-5; D possibly corresponds to TRBD2 (5 bases). The germline V and J ends were trimmed by 2 bases and 2 bases, with 12 bases remaining between them. This CDR3 has 15 residues. CDR1 SEHNR and CDR2 FQNEAQ come from the germline V gene (reference sequence). The CDR3, as DNA: TGTGCCAGCAGCTTACCTTCCCGGGGTCAAGAGACCCAGTACTTC. Protein: CASSLPSRGQETQYF.

In its sample, this clonotype was seen a few times. The V and J genes are TRBV5-4 and TRBJ2-1; TRBD1 or TRBD2 may be the D gene (5 bases each). The germline CDR1 and CDR2 sequences are SGHNT and YYREEE (reference sequence). V was clipped by 6 bases and J by 0 bases, with 19 bases between them. This CDR3 has 17 amino acids. In nucleotides, the CDR3 is TGTGCCAGCACTCCTATATCGGGACCGAACTCCTACAATGAGCAGTTCTTC. It is translated as CASTPISGPNSYNEQFF.